This T cell receptor beta chain was documented in a study of CD8+ T cells in alopecia areata. Study-level background: Oral tofacitinib (5 to 10 mg twice daily) was administered to treated patients.

The CDR3 covers 15 residues. V dropped 4 bases and J dropped 3; count of bases not matched to a gene: 6. The germline CDR1 and CDR2 sequences are SGHDT and YYEEEE. Treatment defined: oral pan-JAK inhibitor, 5-10 mg twice daily. Isolated RNA was reverse transcribed into cDNA used as the sequencing template. The protocol was immunoSEQ multiplex PCR, while the TCRdb copy is restricted to in-frame clones and leaves out a portion. The sample comprises roughly 110,000 clones, 45% to 65% of which are singletons, and 3% to 4% rests with the top ten. This receptor was identified in a human donor with alopecia areata. The chain couples TRBV5-6 to TRBJ2-4; 8 bases map to TRBD1. The sample consisted of CD4+ T cells sorted from blood, taken at week 24, from a patient treated with tofacitinib. CDR3 sequence reads: CASSRGQVVKNIQYF. CDR3 nucleotides: TGTGCCAGCAGCAGGGGACAGGTCGTCAAAAACATTCAGTACTTC.